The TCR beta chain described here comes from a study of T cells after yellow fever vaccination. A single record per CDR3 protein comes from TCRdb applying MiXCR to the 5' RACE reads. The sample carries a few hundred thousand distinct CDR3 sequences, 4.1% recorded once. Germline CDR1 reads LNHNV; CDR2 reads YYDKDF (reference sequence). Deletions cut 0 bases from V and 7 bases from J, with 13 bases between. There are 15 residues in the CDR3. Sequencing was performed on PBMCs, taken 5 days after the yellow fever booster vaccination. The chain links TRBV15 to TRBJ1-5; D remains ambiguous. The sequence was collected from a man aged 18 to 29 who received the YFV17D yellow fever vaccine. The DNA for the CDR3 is TGTGCCACCAGCAGAGATAATGAGGGTTTACAGCCCCAGCATTTT. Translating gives CATSRDNEGLQPQHF.